This passage covers 20 T cell receptor beta chains from one sample sequenced in a study of response to subunit inactivated influenza vaccine. Via MiXCR, TCRdb re-called the RT-PCR reads, giving one row per CDR3 protein. The repertoire holds just over 300,000 distinct CDR3 sequences, over 20% seen once, with about 9.3% in the top ten. The sequencing used PBMCs from blood, collected about 20 months after vaccination. All receptors come from a man between 50 and 75 years old who received an inactivated influenza vaccine.

The J gene is TRBJ2-5, the V gene TRBV27; D gene unclear. Germline V CDR1 and CDR2: MNHEY, SMNVEV (reference sequence). V shed 6 bases and J shed 5 bases, with 10 bases lying between them. The CDR3 consists of 12 residues. The CDR3 loop reads CASSILGETQYF. DNA for the CDR3: TGTGCCAGCAGCATTTTGGGGGAGACCCAGTACTTC.

This clonotype was seen a few times. The chain links TRBV7-6 to TRBJ1-3; the D gene is possibly TRBD1 (5 bases). Trimming took off 5 bases at V and 0 bases at J, with 14 bases between the two ends. The CDR3 has 16 residues. The germline CDR1 and CDR2 sequences are SGHVS and FNYEAQ. This chain's CDR3 is CASSPSRQPSGNTIYF. Here the CDR3 DNA reads TGTGCCAGCAGCCCGTCCCGACAGCCCTCTGGAAACACCATATATTTT.

V is TRBV29-1 and J is TRBJ2-1, with 13 positions matching TRBD2. The CDR3 sequence is 19 residues long. Losses at the gene ends were 1 base for V and 0 bases for J; bases not matched to a gene: 9. The germline gives CDR1 SQVTM, CDR2 ANQGSEA. Written as DNA, the CDR3 is TGCAGCGTTGAAGGAACCGGGACTAGCGGGGTTAGCTCCTACAATGAGCAGTTCTTC. It yields the protein CSVEGTGTSGVSSYNEQFF.

In its sample, this clonotype was seen many times. This rearrangement joins TRBV29-1 to TRBJ2-7; possible D gene TRBD2, 6 bases. The CDR3 extends over 13 amino acids. From germline, CDR1 is SQVTM and CDR2 ANQGSEA. Trimming removed 2 bases from V and 2 bases from J, with 10 bases in between. The CDR3 protein is CSVESSVAYEQYF. Here the CDR3 DNA reads TGCAGCGTTGAATCTAGCGTGGCCTACGAGCAGTACTTC.

The V call is TRBV7-2, the J call TRBJ1-2; tentative D call: TRBD1 (5 bases). The CDR3 runs to 13 residues. Trimming took off 6 bases at V and 6 bases at J, with 14 bases between the two ends. The V gene's germline CDR1 is SGHTA and CDR2 FQGNSA. The chain's CDR3 is CASSTQRGDGYTF. In nucleotides, the CDR3 is TGTGCCAGCAGTACACAGCGGGGCGATGGCTACACCTTC. Full variable domain (outside the CDR3, taken from reference TRBV7-2 and TRBJ1-2): GAGVSQSPSNKVTEKGKDVELRCDPISGHTALYWYRQSLGQGLEFLIYFQGNSAPDKSGLPSDRFSAERTGGSVSTLTIQRTQQEDSAVYLCASSTQRGDGYTFGSGTRLTVV.

This chain connects TRBV19 to TRBJ1-5, with D tentatively TRBD1 (5 bases). Trimming took 6 bases from V and 2 from J, leaving 17 bases between them. The CDR3 has 16 residues. Looked up from germline, CDR1 is LNHDA and CDR2 is SQIVND (reference sequence). In nucleotides, the CDR3 is TGTGCCAGTAGCGATAATCAGGGAATTGGCAATCAGCCCCAGCATTTT. This gives the protein CASSDNQGIGNQPQHF.

The chain joins TRBV14 to TRBJ2-5, with D possibly matching TRBD1 (6 bases). The V end was cut by 2 bases, the J end by 1 base, with 14 bases between. The CDR3 sequence is 16 residues long. Germline-derived CDR1 and CDR2 are SGHDN and FVKESK. Here the CDR3 reads CASSQTLQGTQETQYF. Here the CDR3 DNA reads TGTGCCAGCAGCCAAACGCTCCAGGGGACCCAAGAGACCCAGTACTTC.

Of note for this clonotype: Just one base apart from a much larger clone, this may be a read error. J is TRBJ1-6 and V is TRBV12-3 or TRBV12-4; TRBD1 aligns across 7 bases. CDR3 size: 14 residues. Losses at the gene ends were 5 bases for V and 7 bases for J; bases not matched to a gene: 5. The CDR3 DNA follows: TGTGCCAGCAGTCCGGGACAGCGAAATTCACCCCTCCACTTT. This codes for CASSPGQRNSPLHF.

Comments on this clonotype: The junction departs from the called germline gene at one end, perhaps through a read error. Here the CDR3 DNA reads TGTGCCAGCAGCCTAAACAATGCGCAGTTCTTC. Translation gives CASSLNNAQFF. The V call is TRBV5-6, the J call TRBJ2-1; no reliable D call. This CDR3 spans 11 amino acids. Germline loops: CDR1 SGHDT, CDR2 YYEEEE.

This clonotype was seen at least ten times. V is TRBV6-1 and J is TRBJ1-1; TRBD1 might be the D (5 bases). V was shortened by 9 bases and J by 1 base, with 24 bases between the two germline ends. The CDR3 runs 17 residues. Germline V lookup: CDR1 MNHNS, CDR2 SASEGT. The CDR3 nucleotides are TGTGCCAGTACCCCCCTAGGCCACATGGGGACGAACACTGAAGCTTTCTTT. Translation gives CASTPLGHMGTNTEAFF.

In this sample, this clonotype turned up a few times. The V call is TRBV28, the J call TRBJ2-3; TRBD2 aligns across 7 bases. CDR1 and CDR2 from the germline V gene are MDHEN and SYDVKM. The CDR3 extends over 14 amino acids. V shed 3 bases, J shed 4 bases, and the junction held 4 bases outside the gene matches. CDR3 protein: CASSLRRESDTQYF. The CDR3, as DNA: TGTGCCAGCAGTTTGCGGCGGGAGTCAGATACGCAGTATTTT.

The sample holds many counts of this clonotype. The chain uses TRBV7-9 and TRBJ1-1, with 11 positions matching TRBD1. The V segment lost 5 bases and the J segment 4 bases; nucleotides outside the gene matches: 9. From germline, CDR1 is SEHNR and CDR2 FQNEAQ (reference sequence). The CDR3 loop spans 16 amino acids. In DNA, the CDR3 is TGTGCCAGCAGCCGTAGTTCCGGGACAGGGGGCACTGAAGCTTTCTTT. Translating gives CASSRSSGTGGTEAFF.

The J gene is TRBJ1-3, the V gene TRBV25-1, with D perhaps matching TRBD1 (5 bases). V gave up 4 bases and J gave up 0 bases, with 13 bases separating them. Germline loops: CDR1 MGHDK, CDR2 SYGVNS. The CDR3 runs to 16 residues. CDR3 in DNA: TGTGCCAGCAGTGTGCTGGGACCGACCTCTGGAAACACCATATATTTT. Residues: CASSVLGPTSGNTIYF.

The chain employs TRBV6-2 or TRBV6-3 and TRBJ1-5; D is unclear. V lost 7 bases to trimming and J lost 4 bases, with 17 bases between them. There are 15 residues in the CDR3. Germline CDR1 MNHEY, CDR2 SVGEGT. Here the CDR3 DNA reads TGTGCCAGCATGAGGAGTACTGGCGGTAATCAGCCCCAGCATTTT. Protein: CASMRSTGGNQPQHF.

This clonotype has at least ten counts. V is TRBV6-5 and J is TRBJ1-2; 10 bases agree with TRBD1. The trim removed 3 bases at V and 6 bases at J, leaving 7 bases unmatched. Per the germline V gene, CDR1 is MNHEY and CDR2 is SVGAGI. The CDR3 extends over 15 amino acids. Here the CDR3 DNA reads TGTGCCAGCAGTTATGGAGGGACAGGGGTGGATGGCTACACCTTC. The encoded protein is CASSYGGTGVDGYTF.

The rearrangement links TRBV5-4 to TRBJ2-5, with D tentatively TRBD1 (6 bases). CDR1 is SGHNT and CDR2 is YYREEE in the germline V gene (reference sequence). V lost 2 bases and J 5 bases, leaving 13 bases between the germline ends. This CDR3 contains 14 residues. This chain's CDR3 is CASSFTGNVETQYF. In DNA, the CDR3 is TGTGCCAGCAGCTTTACAGGGAATGTGGAGACCCAGTACTTC. Combining the CDR3 with reference TRBV5-4 and TRBJ2-5 gives the whole variable domain ETGVTQSPTHLIKTRGQQVTLRCSSQSGHNTVSWYQQALGQGPQFIFQYYREEENGRGNFPPRFSGLQFPNYSSELNVNALELDDSALYLCASSFTGNVETQYFGPGTRLLVL.

Concerning this clonotype itself: Germline is not matched at one junction end, which may reflect a read error. V usage is TRBV6-2 or TRBV6-3 and J usage is TRBJ2-3; weak D call: TRBD1 (5 bases). This CDR3 has 17 amino acids. Per the germline V gene, CDR1 is MNHEY and CDR2 is SVGEGT. CDR3 sequence: CVSKQGYLSTGTDTQYF. CDR3 nucleotides: TGTGTCAGCAAGCAGGGCTATCTCTCTACGGGCACAGATACGCAGTATTTT.

A few counts support this clonotype. The chain couples TRBV7-9 to TRBJ2-7; D is perhaps TRBD1 or TRBD2 (5 bases each). Germline V gene data show CDR1 as SEHNR and CDR2 as FQNEAQ (reference sequence). Trimming pared 5 bases from V and 0 bases from J, leaving 14 bases between. The CDR3 totals 15 residues. The CDR3 DNA reads TGTGCCAGCAGCCCTGGTGGGGGTAGCTCCTACGAGCAGTACTTC. It encodes CASSPGGGSSYEQYF.

This clonotype appeared a few times. This chain joins TRBV29-1 and TRBJ1-1, with D possibly TRBD1 on 5 matching bases. The CDR3 has 14 amino acids. Germline V gene lookup returns CDR1 SQVTM and CDR2 ANQGSEA. V dropped 2 bases and J dropped 6 bases, with 16 bases sitting between them. This CDR3 is CSVESGALYPEAFF. CDR3 nucleotides: TGCAGCGTTGAATCCGGGGCCCTATACCCTGAAGCTTTCTTT.

This clonotype was observed a few times. The V and J genes are TRBV6-2 or TRBV6-3 and TRBJ1-1; D is perhaps TRBD1 (6 bases). There are 15 residues in the CDR3. Trimming stripped 3 bases from V and 0 bases from J, with 11 bases between. Looked up from germline, CDR1 is MNHEY and CDR2 is SVGEGT. The CDR3 DNA reads TGTGCCAGCAGTTATCAGGGGTCCATGAACACTGAAGCTTTCTTT. This codes for CASSYQGSMNTEAFF.